One sample yielded the 2 T cell receptor beta chains listed below, sequenced in a study of cytotoxic CD8 clonotypes in ibrutinib-treated CLL. TCRdb's table, derived via immunoSEQ multiplex PCR, lists solely in-frame clones and lacks some. The sample lists roughly 63,000 clones, 45% to 60% occurring once. This sample comprised PBMCs, obtained after 12 months of ibrutinib treatment. These receptors were obtained from a human donor with chronic lymphocytic leukemia.

The chain joins TRBV2 to TRBJ2-3; D is uncertain. This CDR3 has 14 amino acids. Trimming shortened V by 7 bases and J by 2 bases, and 13 bases separated the two germline ends. Germline-derived CDR1 and CDR2 are SNHLY and FYNNEI. Written as DNA, the CDR3 is TGTGCCAGCAAAGGCTATACCTTCACAGATACGCAGTATTTT. Protein: CASKGYTFTDTQYF.

The chain uses TRBV5-4 and TRBJ1-5; D unclear. This CDR3 contains 14 residues. Trimming left V 2 bases short and J 3 bases short, with 9 bases between. Germline V gives CDR1 SGHNT, CDR2 YYREEE (reference sequence). CDR3 amino acids: CASSFGRNNQPQHF. The DNA for the CDR3 is TGTGCCAGCAGCTTTGGACGGAACAATCAGCCCCAGCATTTT.